These 25 T cell receptor beta chains were sequenced from one sample in a study of cytomegalovirus exposure and HLA in healthy donors. PCR primers comprised 60 Vbeta and 13 Jbeta primers. Sequencing was performed with immunoSEQ multiplex PCR; in TCRdb, only in-frame clones are kept and a portion is missing. This sample has under 200,000 clones, with around three quarters found just once. Sequencing was done on a sample of PBMCs. Receptors were obtained from a woman in her thirties or forties in good health and CMV-seronegative.

The chain has TRBV27 and TRBJ1-1; the match to TRBD1 covers 7 bases. CDR3 size: 14 residues. Germline V lookup: CDR1 MNHEY, CDR2 SMNVEV (reference sequence). V lost 7 bases and J lost 3; bases outside the gene matches: 8. As DNA, the CDR3 is TGTGCCAGCACCACGGGACAGTCCTACACTGAAGCTTTCTTT. Protein: CASTTGQSYTEAFF.

This clone was observed a few times. The chain recombines TRBV5-6 with TRBJ1-2, with TRBD1 matching over 9 bases. Germline loops: CDR1 SGHDT, CDR2 YYEEEE. The CDR3 totals 14 residues. The J segment lost 3 bases and the V segment lost 5 bases, leaving 5 bases of the junction unmatched. CDR3 DNA: TGTGCCAGCAGTTCAGGACAGGGGTACTATGGCTACACCTTC. Its protein is CASSSGQGYYGYTF.

The chain recombines TRBV30 with TRBJ1-1; D gene unclear. Per the germline V gene, CDR1 is GTSNPN and CDR2 is SVGIG (reference sequence). The CDR3 contains 11 residues. The CDR3 here is CAFGGNTEAFF. In nucleotides, the CDR3 is TGTGCGTTTGGAGGGAACACTGAAGCTTTCTTT.

V gene TRBV10-3 combines with J gene TRBJ2-1; TRBD2 agrees at 12 bases. The V gene end was trimmed by 6 bases and the J gene end by 2 bases; junction bases not matched to a gene: 5. The V gene's germline CDR1 is ENHRY and CDR2 SYGVKD. This CDR3 comprises 16 residues. CDR3 residues: CAISLRTSGTYNEQFF. In DNA form, the CDR3 reads TGTGCCATCAGCCTTCGGACTAGCGGGACCTACAATGAGCAGTTCTTC.

V gene TRBV7-8 combines with J gene TRBJ2-1, with 11 bases fitting TRBD1. Germline values: CDR1 SGHVS, CDR2 FQNEAQ. The J segment lost 2 bases and the V segment lost 0 bases, leaving 3 bases of the junction unmatched. CDR3 length equals 17 residues. CDR3 in DNA: TGTGCCAGCAGCTTAGCGTGGACAGGGGGCCCCTACAATGAGCAGTTCTTC. This codes for CASSLAWTGGPYNEQFF.

The chain employs TRBV2 and TRBJ1-5; 12 bases align to TRBD1. The CDR3 length is 18 residues. CDR1 and CDR2 (germline): SNHLY, FYNNEI. J gave up 0 bases and V 6 bases, and 9 bases lay outside the gene matches. CDR3: CASRGGTGGTYSNQPQHF. CDR3 in DNA: TGTGCCAGCAGGGGCGGGACAGGGGGCACCTATAGCAATCAGCCCCAGCATTTT.

The chain carries TRBV11-1 and TRBJ1-2; D not certain. Germline V lookup: CDR1 SGHAT, CDR2 FQDESV (reference sequence). V was trimmed by 4 bases and J by 4 bases, leaving 10 bases between them. The CDR3 spans 13 residues. Written as DNA, the CDR3 is TGTGCCAGCAGCTCCAGCGGGTCCTATGGCTACACCTTC. This codes for CASSSSGSYGYTF.

CDR3 bases: TGTGCCACTAGGGTTGGGGCGGAGAACACTGAAGCTTTCTTT. As protein: CATRVGAENTEAFF. The rearrangement links TRBV19 to TRBJ1-1; TRBD1 is a possible D gene (5 bases). The length of the CDR3 is 14 residues. V was shortened by 10 bases and J by 1 base, with 16 bases between the two germline ends. Germline V gives CDR1 LNHDA, CDR2 SQIVND (reference sequence). The whole variable domain, remainder taken from reference TRBV19 and TRBJ1-1, is DGGITQSPKYLFRKEGQNVTLSCEQNLNHDAMYWYRQDPGQGLRLIYYSQIVNDFQKGDIAEGYSVSREKKESFPLTVTSAQKNPTAFYLCATRVGAENTEAFFGQGTRLTVV.

This clone was found once. J is TRBJ2-1 and V is TRBV6-5; TRBD2 matches at 8 bases. The CDR3 length is 15 residues. The germline gives CDR1 MNHEY, CDR2 SVGAGI. The V segment lost 6 bases and the J segment 2 bases; nucleotides outside the gene matches: 6. The CDR3 nucleotides read TGTGCCAGCAGCTCGACCGGGGGGGCCTACAATGAGCAGTTCTTC. Translating it yields CASSSTGGAYNEQFF.

The rearrangement uses TRBV18 and TRBJ2-7; 14 nucleotides match TRBD2. Germline V gives CDR1 KGHSH, CDR2 LQKENI. Trimming at V came to 3 bases and at J to 5 bases, leaving 6 bases not matched to a gene. The CDR3 is made up of 16 amino acids. CDR3 sequence: CASSPRLAGGPNEQYF. For the CDR3, the DNA is TGTGCCAGCTCACCCAGACTAGCGGGAGGGCCTAACGAGCAGTACTTC.

This clone was seen a few times. The CDR3 DNA reads TGTGCCTGGACAGGGAATTTTGCTGAAGCTTTCTTT. Translated, it gives CAWTGNFAEAFF. The chain is built from TRBV30 and TRBJ1-1; tentatively, D is TRBD1 (5 bases). Trimming removed 4 bases at V and 6 bases at J, with 12 bases between. The germline CDR1 and CDR2 sequences are GTSNPN and SVGIG (reference sequence). This CDR3 has 12 residues.

The chain is built from TRBV27 and TRBJ1-4, with D maybe TRBD1 (6 bases). The CDR3 is made up of 15 amino acids. The V end lost 5 bases, the J end lost 3 bases, and 13 bases lay between the germline ends. The germline CDR1 and CDR2 sequences are MNHEY and SMNVEV (reference sequence). The CDR3 DNA is TGTGCCAGCAGTCCCTGGACAGCCTCTAATGAAAAACTGTTTTTT. Protein sequence: CASSPWTASNEKLFF.

V usage is TRBV7-2 and J usage is TRBJ2-5; maybe TRBD2 (6 bases). Germline CDR1 SGHTA, CDR2 FQGNSA. The CDR3 is made up of 13 amino acids. With 3 bases removed from V and 2 bases from J, the gap between germline ends came to 7 bases. CDR3 in DNA: TGTGCCAGCAGCTTGGGGACTCAAGAGACCCAGTACTTC. This encodes CASSLGTQETQYF.

This clone appeared a few times. The gene calls are TRBV5-6 and TRBJ1-2; D remains ambiguous. V shed 3 bases and J shed 6 bases, with 9 bases lying between them. CDR3 length: 12 amino acids. Per the germline V gene, CDR1 is SGHDT and CDR2 is YYEEEE. The CDR3 coding sequence is TGTGCCAGCAGCTCCCGTATAGATGGCTACACCTTC. Protein: CASSSRIDGYTF.

This clone was seen just once. The chain carries TRBV28 and TRBJ2-7; D is perhaps TRBD2 (5 bases). V lost 3 bases and J 0 bases, leaving 9 bases between the germline ends. Germline assignment: CDR1 MDHEN and CDR2 SYDVKM. The CDR3 spans 14 residues. The CDR3 coding sequence is TGTGCCAGCAGTTTCGTCGGGGTCTCCTACGAGCAGTACTTC. Translating gives CASSFVGVSYEQYF.

The chain recombines TRBV12-5 with TRBJ2-5; D gene ambiguous. The DNA end lines up better with TRBJ2-7; the J call may be wrong. Germline V gene sequence: CDR1 LGHNT, CDR2 FRNRAP. The CDR3 runs 11 residues. The CDR3 bases are TGTGCTAGTGCCCTCTCCTACGAGCAGTACTTC. Protein: CASALSYEQYF.

The chain recombines TRBV28 with TRBJ2-7; no clear D gene. The V gene's germline CDR1 is MDHEN and CDR2 SYDVKM. Trimming stripped 8 bases from V and 5 bases from J, with 13 bases between. The CDR3 has 12 residues. Here the CDR3 DNA reads TGTGCCAGCTTCCGATCCTCGGACGAGCAGTACTTC. It translates to CASFRSSDEQYF. The entire variable domain, with the rest obtained from reference TRBV28 and TRBJ2-7, is as follows: DVKVTQSSRYLVKRTGEKVFLECVQDMDHENMFWYRQDPGLGLRLIYFSYDVKMKEKGDIPEGYSVSREKKERFSLILESASTNQTSMYLCASFRSSDEQYFGPGTRLTVT.

This clone has just one count. V gene TRBV18 combines with J gene TRBJ2-7, with D possibly TRBD2 on 6 matching bases. In germline, CDR1 is KGHSH, CDR2 LQKENI. V was shortened by 2 bases and J by 5 bases, with 16 bases between the two germline ends. The CDR3 totals 15 residues. CDR3 bases: TGTGCCAGCTCACCATTGGCCGCGGGGTCCGACGAGCAGTACTTC. This gives the protein CASSPLAAGSDEQYF.

This clone has more than one count but fewer than ten. This same CDR3 is encoded by further DNA sequences in the sample. The chain combines TRBV5-1 with TRBJ1-5, with 7 bases identical to TRBD1. This CDR3 spans 14 amino acids. V dropped 0 bases and J dropped 6; count of bases not matched to a gene: 3. The V gene's germline CDR1 is SGHRS and CDR2 YFSETQ. The CDR3 DNA follows: TGCGCCAGCAGCTTGGAAGGGGGCGGTCAGCCCCAGCATTTT. This encodes CASSLEGGGQPQHF.

The genes are TRBV5-6 and TRBJ2-7, with D maybe TRBD2 (6 bases). V lost 4 bases and J lost 0, with 14 bases in between. Germline-derived CDR1 and CDR2 are SGHDT and YYEEEE. This CDR3 region has 15 residues. CDR3 sequence (DNA): TGTGCCAGCAGCGGGCGGTTGGGGGGCTCCTACGAGCAGTACTTC. This encodes CASSGRLGGSYEQYF.

This clone was observed once. V gene TRBV11-2 combines with J gene TRBJ2-3; 9 bases match TRBD2. The CDR3 runs to 17 residues. V lost 7 bases to trimming and J lost 3 bases; unmatched junction nucleotides: 14. Germline loops: CDR1 SGHAT, CDR2 FQNNGV. CDR3 amino acids: CASIRSRGGLSTDTQYF. CDR3 nucleotides: TGTGCCAGCATACGGTCGCGGGGGGGGCTCTCGACAGATACGCAGTATTTT.

This clone was detected only a few times. The rearrangement uses TRBV19 and TRBJ1-3; 8 bases are a match to TRBD1. V gave up 4 bases and J gave up 4 bases; unmatched junction bases: 9. CDR1 is LNHDA, CDR2 SQIVND, per germline (reference sequence). The CDR3 has 16 residues. This CDR3 reads CASSTLTGVRGNTIYF. The DNA for the CDR3 is TGTGCCAGTAGTACGCTGACAGGGGTGAGAGGAAACACCATATATTTT.

The chain couples TRBV27 to TRBJ2-2, with 8 bases identical to TRBD1. The CDR3 covers 14 residues. V trimming: 8 bases; J trimming: 6 bases; junction bases outside the gene matches: 8. Germline V gives CDR1 MNHEY, CDR2 SMNVEV (reference sequence). CDR3 region: CASSDRGYAGELFF. The CDR3 DNA follows: TGTGCCAGCTCAGACAGGGGTTACGCCGGGGAGCTGTTTTTT.

In DNA, the CDR3 is TGTGCCAGTAGTATCGACGGCAGGGGGAATGGCTACACCTTC. This codes for CASSIDGRGNGYTF. This sequence joins TRBV19 and TRBJ1-2, with 7 bases aligning to TRBD1. The CDR3 sequence is 14 residues long. CDR1 is LNHDA, CDR2 SQIVND, per germline (reference sequence). With V trimmed by 3 bases and J by 6 bases, 7 bases remained unmatched.

The chain carries TRBV19 and TRBJ2-1, with a tentative D call TRBD2 (5 bases). The V end was cut by 3 bases, the J end by 4 bases, with 7 bases between. The CDR3 spans 13 residues. Germline lookup yields CDR1 LNHDA and CDR2 SQIVND (reference sequence). The CDR3 coding sequence is TGTGCCAGTAGTATTGGACTTTACAATGAGCAGTTCTTC. Protein sequence: CASSIGLYNEQFF.